The clone carrying this T cell receptor beta chain has only a few counts. Its antigen is unidentified. The junction departs from germline at one end; a sequencing error may be responsible. There are 17 residues in the CDR3. The record originates from a study of T cells in Graves' hyperthyroidism and ophthalmopathy. Points from the study as a whole: It was a median 6.5 months before onset that the model predicted ophthalmopathy. Most expanded thyroid clonotypes above 0.001 recurred in blood.

Recently diagnosed hyperthyroidism of less than 2 months' duration affected patients aged 18 to 65. Uncontrolled infection, other autoimmune disease, pregnancy or lactation disqualified patients from enrolment. Regions amplified from RNA transcripts were the TCR beta CDR3 regions. The HTBI primer set was used in a first-round RT-PCR of the TCR CDR3. TCRdb reprocessed the multiplex PCR reads via MiXCR and lists one record per CDR3 protein. The repertoire holds some 300,000 distinct CDR3 sequences, approximately 17% seen once, with 33% in the top ten. The clonotype comes from a man younger than 45 with Graves' hyperthyroidism. The gene calls are TRBV12-3 or TRBV12-4 and TRBJ2-1; either TRBD1 or TRBD2 may fit D (6 bases each). Sample: blood. CDR3 in DNA: TGTGCCAGCAGTTTAGAAGCAGGGGCGGGGTCCTACAATGAGCAGCTCTTC. Residues: CASSLEAGAGSYNEQLF.